This entry features one T cell receptor beta chain sequence. Its target is unknown. The data belong to a study of shared clonotypes between healthy human individuals. Samples underwent the assay at deep level. Authors' data handling: From ImmunoSEQ came sequences covering only the junction and carrying no quality scores, so filtering differed. Sequenced by immunoSEQ multiplex PCR; TCRdb stores in-frame clones only, minus some. The V and J calls and clone size are taken from that table; D and trimming were inferred from the DNA. The sample contains more than 2 million clones, about 95% of which appear only once. Germline loops: CDR1 MDHEN, CDR2 SYDVKM. This CDR3 is 13 amino acids long. V was shortened by 7 bases and J by 4 bases, with 13 bases between the two germline ends. Positive CCR7 selection of CD45RO-negative cells yielded the naive CD8 cells, and terminally differentiated effector memory CD45RA+ cells were excluded. Caucasian adults residing in Nashville, Tennessee made up all the donors.

Whole-study results and caveats: Limited genetic and exposure-history diversity came from having few donors.

J is TRBJ1-1 and V is TRBV28, with D maybe TRBD1 (6 bases). Sequenced input: naive CD8+ T cells sorted from blood. The receptor's source is a young man in good health. CDR3 region: CASTRRRGTEAFF. The CDR3, as DNA: TGTGCCAGCACCCGCCGCAGGGGCACTGAAGCTTTCTTT.